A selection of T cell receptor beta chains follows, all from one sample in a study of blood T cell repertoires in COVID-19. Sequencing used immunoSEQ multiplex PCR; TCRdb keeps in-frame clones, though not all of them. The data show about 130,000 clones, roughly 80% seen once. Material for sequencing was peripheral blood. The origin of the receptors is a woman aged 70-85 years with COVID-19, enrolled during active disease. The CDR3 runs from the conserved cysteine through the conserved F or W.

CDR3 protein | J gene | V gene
CASSLGTIEQFF | TRBJ2-1 | TRBV7-8
CASSLRGTAKNIQYF | TRBJ2-4 | TRBV2
CASSRHSTGLVSGYTF | TRBJ1-2 | TRBV3-1/TRBV3-2
CASSLTSLIYNEQFF | TRBJ2-1 | TRBV5-1
CASSLGLPGQETQYF | TRBJ2-5 | TRBV2
CASSLGLAGQYF | TRBJ2-3 | TRBV12-3/TRBV12-4
CASSFRSASTDTQYF | TRBJ2-3 | TRBV5-6
CATSSKDRARLNTQYF | TRBJ2-3 | TRBV15
CASSLAVSGANVLTF | TRBJ2-6 | TRBV5-4
CASSLPGSETQYF | TRBJ2-5 | TRBV28
CASSIDLGRTNYGYTF | TRBJ1-2 | TRBV19
CASSQDAGETQYF | TRBJ2-5 | TRBV4-2
CASSQDLGPPGAQHF | TRBJ1-5 | TRBV3-1/TRBV3-2
CAISQNRAPDTQYF | TRBJ2-3 | TRBV10-3
CATNKGTLETQYF | TRBJ2-5 | TRBV19
CASRHYTGGPYEQYF | TRBJ2-7 | TRBV6-5
CASSTPGNSPLHF | TRBJ1-6 | TRBV19
CASSVTGLEAAQYF | TRBJ2-5 | TRBV9
CASSETGAEAFF | TRBJ1-1 | TRBV6-1
CASSEARGPGNTQYF | TRBJ2-3 | TRBV6-4
CASSFDLAGLTYEQYF | TRBJ2-7 | TRBV28
CATHGSGNTIYF | TRBJ1-3 | TRBV25-1
CASSWTGSNQPQHF | TRBJ1-5 | TRBV2
CATSRDGQLRYF | TRBJ2-7 | TRBV15
CAISNLGREAGNTIYF | TRBJ1-3 | TRBV10-3